This T cell receptor beta chain was sequenced for a study of brain T cells in children with intractable seizures. Described time point: blood from clinic visit 5 months post-surgery; TSC patient then seizure free. The CDR3 consists of 14 residues. V shed 6 bases and J shed 1 base, with 9 bases lying between them. CDR1 and CDR2 from the germline V gene are MNHEY and SMNVEV (reference sequence). The table came from immunoSEQ multiplex PCR; TCRdb's copy has only in-frame clones and leaves some out. This sample yields about 340,000 clones, of which about 93% are seen a single time; 5.7% belongs to the top ten.

This chain connects TRBV27 to TRBJ2-2; D might be TRBD1 (6 bases). This sequence was found in a boy in the first two years of life with tuberous sclerosis and intractable seizures. The specimen was peripheral blood, collected about 5 months after surgery. The CDR3 region has the DNA TGTGCCAGCAGCCGACAGGTGAACACCGGGGAGCTGTTTTTT. It yields the protein CASSRQVNTGELFF.